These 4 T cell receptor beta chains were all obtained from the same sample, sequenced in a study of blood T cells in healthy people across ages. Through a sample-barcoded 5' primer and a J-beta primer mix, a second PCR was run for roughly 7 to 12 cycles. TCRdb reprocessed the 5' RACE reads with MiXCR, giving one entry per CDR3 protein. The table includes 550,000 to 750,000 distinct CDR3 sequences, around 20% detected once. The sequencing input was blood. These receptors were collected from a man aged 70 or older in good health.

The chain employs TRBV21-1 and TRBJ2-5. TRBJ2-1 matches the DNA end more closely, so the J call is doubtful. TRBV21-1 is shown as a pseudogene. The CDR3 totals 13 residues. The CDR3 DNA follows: TGTGCCAGCAAAAATGCAGAAATCCATGAGCAGTTCTTC. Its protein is CASKNAEIHEQFF.

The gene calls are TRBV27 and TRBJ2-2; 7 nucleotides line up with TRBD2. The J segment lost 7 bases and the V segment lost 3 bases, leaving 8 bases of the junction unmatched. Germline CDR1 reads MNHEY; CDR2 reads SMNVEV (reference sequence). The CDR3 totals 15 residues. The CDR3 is CASSLGGGRGGELFF. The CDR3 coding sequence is TGTGCCAGCAGTTTGGGGGGAGGGCGAGGCGGGGAGCTGTTTTTT.

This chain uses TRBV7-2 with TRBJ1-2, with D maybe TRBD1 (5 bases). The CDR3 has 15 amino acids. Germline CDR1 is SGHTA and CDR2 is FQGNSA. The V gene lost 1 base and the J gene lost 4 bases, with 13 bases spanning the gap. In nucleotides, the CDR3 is TGTGCCAGCAGCTTAGAGGGGATTGCTGGCTATGGCTACACCTTC. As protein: CASSLEGIAGYGYTF.

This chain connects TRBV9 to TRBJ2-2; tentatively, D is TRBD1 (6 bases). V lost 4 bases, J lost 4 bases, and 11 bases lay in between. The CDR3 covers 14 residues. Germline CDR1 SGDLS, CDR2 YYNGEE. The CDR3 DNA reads TGTGCCAGCAGCAAACAGGGCAGCACCGGGGAGCTGTTTTTT. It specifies CASSKQGSTGELFF.